Listed below are T cell receptor beta chains from one sample, sequenced in a study of T cell clones after liver transplantation. TCRdb keeps only in-frame clones here, not all; method: immunoSEQ multiplex PCR. The sample lists 9,500 to 11,000 clones; over 55% were seen once. The specimen was CD4+ T cells from blood, collected almost 33 months after liver transplant. The receptors derive from a human patient who received a liver transplant. The T cells may come from the graft donor. CDR3s include the opening cysteine and the closing phenylalanine or tryptophan. The D gene is left open where the match is weak. Size is stated for part of the rows, as once, few or many counts, or as a class when the clone is expanded.

j_gene	d_gene	abundance	v_gene	CDR3nt	CDR3aa
TRBJ2-6	TRBD1	.	TRBV28	TGTGCCAGCAGTCTTTCTTTGACAGGGGCGACCTCTAAGGCCAACGTCCTGACTTTC	CASSLSLTGATSKANVLTF
TRBJ2-7	TRBD1	.	TRBV5-1	TGCGCCCGCAGCTACAATAAGAGGGGGGACAGGGTTCTTGGCGAGCAGTACTTC	CARSYNKRGDRVLGEQYF
TRBJ2-1	.	once	TRBV7-2	TGTGCCAGCAGCTCCCGGGACGAAGTACGGTATGAGCAGTTCTTC	CASSSRDEVRYEQFF
TRBJ1-5	.	.	TRBV19	TGTGCCAGTAGTAAGGGGCGGGGTGGCGGCAATCAGCCCCAGCATTTT	CASSKGRGGGNQPQHF
TRBJ2-3	TRBD1	.	TRBV6-6	TGTGCCAGAAGCAGGGGGCAGGCAGATACGCAGTATTTT	CARSRGQADTQYF
TRBJ2-7	.	.	TRBV19	TGTGCCAGTAGTATGGGGGTCTCCTACGAGCAGTACTTC	CASSMGVSYEQYF
TRBJ2-7	.	once	TRBV6-6	TGTGCCAGCAGTTACTCGGAGGGAATGGGGAGCGAGCAGTACTTC	CASSYSEGMGSEQYF
TRBJ2-3	TRBD1	once	TRBV13	TGTGCCAGCAGAGGGACCGGGACAGGGAGCACAGATACGCAGTATTTT	CASRGTGTGSTDTQYF
TRBJ2-7	.	few	TRBV7-8	TGTGCCAGCAGCTTAGAACACAGGGGACGGGGGGGAGAGCAGTACTTC	CASSLEHRGRGGEQYF
TRBJ1-2	.	.	TRBV29-1	TGCAGCGTTGAAGGGGGCGCGAACTATGGCTACACCTTC	CSVEGGANYGYTF
TRBJ2-7	.	few	TRBV28	TGTGCCAGCAGTTTACCTAGGGGGGGGCAGTACTTC	CASSLPRGGQYF
TRBJ2-5	.	.	TRBV4-3	TGCGCCAGCAGCCCACAAGTCCCAGATTTACAAGAGACCCAGTACTTC	CASSPQVPDLQETQYF
TRBJ2-1	TRBD2	few	TRBV11-3	TGTGCCAGCAGCTTACTTGGGCGGGAGGGGCCGCTATCCTACAATGAGCAGTTCTTC	CASSLLGREGPLSYNEQFF
TRBJ2-3	.	.	TRBV19	TGTGCCAGTAGTATTGTAGCTTCCCCAGATACGCAGTATTTT	CASSIVASPDTQYF
TRBJ1-2	.	.	TRBV27	TGTGCCAGCACTAGGGGAGGGCAGAACTATGGCTACACCTTC	CASTRGGQNYGYTF
TRBJ2-2	TRBD2	.	TRBV15	TGTGCCACCAGCAGAGATCAACCCCTAGCGGGAGTAAGGACCGGGGAGCTGTTTTTT	CATSRDQPLAGVRTGELFF
TRBJ2-5	.	.	TRBV27	TGTGCCAGCAGTTTCCGGACAACCCGGACAGAGACCCAGTACTTC	CASSFRTTRTETQYF
TRBJ2-1	TRBD2	.	TRBV19	TGTGCCAGTAGTATACTAACGGTAGCGGGAGGTGGTGAGCAGTTCTTC	CASSILTVAGGGEQFF
TRBJ1-6	.	.	TRBV11-2	TGTGCCAGCAGCTTAGACAGCAATAATTCACCCCTCCACTTT	CASSLDSNNSPLHF
TRBJ1-2	TRBD1	.	TRBV28	TGTGCCAGCAGCCGGGGACAGGGTCGAGATGGCTACACCTTC	CASSRGQGRDGYTF
TRBJ2-1	TRBD2	.	TRBV7-9	TGTGCCAGCAGCTTAGAGCGGGGGGGCCGTTACAATGAGCAGTTCTTC	CASSLERGGRYNEQFF
TRBJ1-2	TRBD1	.	TRBV5-1	TGCGCCAGCAGCTCGGACAGGGTGGACTATGGCTACACCTTC	CASSSDRVDYGYTF
TRBJ2-2	.	few	TRBV5-4	TGTGCCAGCAGCCCATCTAACACCGGGGAGCTGTTTTTT	CASSPSNTGELFF
TRBJ2-7	.	.	TRBV5-1	TGCGCCAGCAGCTTTCGAGACCCCTTGGAGCAGTACTTC	CASSFRDPLEQYF
TRBJ1-1	.	.	TRBV7-2	TGTGCCAGCAGCTTGGACGCAGGGACTGAAGCTTTCTTT	CASSLDAGTEAFF
TRBJ1-2	.	few	TRBV2	TGTGCCAGCAGTGAAGCCAGTACAGAGGGCTACACCTTC	CASSEASTEGYTF
TRBJ2-5	.	medium-sized	TRBV7-9	TGTGCCAGCAGCTTAAGTGGCGGCGTTGGAGAGACCCAGTACTTC	CASSLSGGVGETQYF
TRBJ2-3	.	.	TRBV27	TGTGCCAGCAGTTTATCGGGGGGGCTTAGCACAGATACGCAGTATTTT	CASSLSGGLSTDTQYF
TRBJ2-3	.	.	TRBV5-5	TGTGCCAGCAGCTCGGGGCTCACAGATACGCAGTATTTT	CASSSGLTDTQYF
TRBJ2-7	TRBD1	.	TRBV29-1	TGCAGCGTTTCGGACAGGGGGTACGAGCAGTACTTC	CSVSDRGYEQYF
TRBJ2-1	TRBD1	.	TRBV19	TGTGCCAGTAGTAGGGCAGGGGGTCTCTTTGACAATGAGCAGTTCTTC	CASSRAGGLFDNEQFF
TRBJ2-5	TRBD1	.	TRBV4-1	TGCGCCAGCAGCCAAGCCTCGGACAGGTTGACAGAGACCCAGTACTTC	CASSQASDRLTETQYF
TRBJ1-1	TRBD1	.	TRBV11-3	TGTGCCAGCAGCTCAAGACAGGGGCTGAACACTGAAGCTTTCTTT	CASSSRQGLNTEAFF
TRBJ2-1	TRBD1	.	TRBV4-1	TGCGCCAGCAGCCAAGACCCGGACAGGGCCGGTGAGCAGTTCTTC	CASSQDPDRAGEQFF
TRBJ2-3	TRBD1	few	TRBV6-4	TGTGCCAGCAGTGGGACAGGGGGCAGCACAGATACGCAGTATTTT	CASSGTGGSTDTQYF
TRBJ2-7	.	few	TRBV18	TGTGCCAGCTCAGGGACTCCTCCCCCGGTAGACTTC	CASSGTPPPVDF
TRBJ2-3	.	.	TRBV5-4	TGTGCCAGCAGCTTGGGGAACGGGCTAACGGCAAATACGCAGTATTTT	CASSLGNGLTANTQYF
TRBJ1-1	.	.	TRBV7-9	TGTGCCAGCAGTCAAACCCGGGGGACTGAAGCTTTCTTT	CASSQTRGTEAFF
TRBJ2-7	.	.	TRBV28	TGTGCCAGCAGTACCCTCGGGGCAACCTACGAGCAGTACTTC	CASSTLGATYEQYF
TRBJ2-1	TRBD1	.	TRBV7-9	TGTGCCAGCAGCTCCGGGACAGACAATGAGCAGTTCTTC	CASSSGTDNEQFF
TRBJ2-1	TRBD2	.	TRBV29-1	TGCAGCGTCGAAGGGGCGGGAGCGGGTAATGAGCAGTTCTTC	CSVEGAGAGNEQFF
TRBJ1-1	TRBD1	.	TRBV29-1	TGCAGCGTTGTATCCAGGGGGGACACTGAAGCTTTCTTT	CSVVSRGDTEAFF
TRBJ2-2	TRBD1	.	TRBV27	TGTGCCAGCGAGCCGACAGGGGGGGGCACCGGGGAGCTGTTTTTT	CASEPTGGGTGELFF
TRBJ2-3	.	few	TRBV27	TGTGCCAGCAGTTTATTGGGCAGAAGCACAGATACGCAGTATTTT	CASSLLGRSTDTQYF
TRBJ1-2	.	.	TRBV6-5	TGTGCCAGCACGGCCGCGGAGGGCTACACCTTC	CASTAAEGYTF
TRBJ2-5	.	.	TRBV9	TGTGCCAGCAGCGTAGGGGGGGAGGAGACCCAGTACTTC	CASSVGGEETQYF
TRBJ1-2	.	once	TRBV6-5	TGTGCCAGCAGTTACTCTACAGGACCAACGAATGGCTACACCTTC	CASSYSTGPTNGYTF
TRBJ2-1	.	few	TRBV30	TGTGCCTGGAGTGTACAAGGGAATGAGCAGTTCTTC	CAWSVQGNEQFF
TRBJ1-5	.	.	TRBV27	TGTGCCAGCAGTCCCTATAGCAATCAGCCCCAGCATTTT	CASSPYSNQPQHF